A single sample gave rise to the 32 T cell receptor beta chains below, sequenced in a study of T cells in narcolepsy. Sequenced by immunoSEQ multiplex PCR; TCRdb stores in-frame clones only, minus some. The repertoire holds around 30,000 clones, with 60% to 85% as singletons. Sequenced: memory (CD45RA-) CD4+ T cells from blood. These receptors were collected from a human donor in good health.

The chain uses TRBV28 and TRBJ2-3, with D maybe TRBD2 (6 bases). V lost 5 bases and J lost 1, with 16 bases in between. Germline lookup yields CDR1 MDHEN and CDR2 SYDVKM. CDR3 length: 16 residues. The chain's CDR3 is CASSPSSGGGTDTQYF. The CDR3 DNA follows: TGTGCCAGCAGTCCCTCCTCCGGGGGAGGCACAGATACGCAGTATTTT.

This rearrangement joins TRBV7-3 to TRBJ2-3; the D is unclear. V was shortened by 0 bases and J by 0 bases, with 4 bases between the two germline ends. The CDR3 extends over 14 amino acids. Per germline, CDR1 SGHTA and CDR2 FQGTGA. The CDR3 DNA reads TGTGCCAGCAGCTTAACCGGGAGCACAGATACGCAGTATTTT. Protein: CASSLTGSTDTQYF. Based on the CDR3 plus reference TRBV7-3 and TRBJ2-3, the full variable domain is GAGVSQTPSNKVTEKGKYVELRCDPISGHTALYWYRQSLGQGPEFLIYFQGTGAADDSGLPNDRFFAVRPEGSVSTLKIQRTERGDSAVYLCASSLTGSTDTQYFGPGTRLTVL.

V usage is TRBV5-1 and J usage is TRBJ2-7, with TRBD2 matching over 10 bases. V shed 4 bases and J 5 bases; nucleotides not matched to a gene: 12. Germline V gene lookup returns CDR1 SGHRS and CDR2 YFSETQ. The CDR3 consists of 16 residues. CDR3 protein: CASSANSGTSADEQYF. DNA for the CDR3: TGCGCCAGCAGCGCGAATTCCGGGACTAGCGCGGACGAGCAGTACTTC.

J is TRBJ2-2 and V is TRBV7-9; weak D call: TRBD2 (5 bases). CDR1 is SEHNR and CDR2 is FQNEAQ in the germline V gene (reference sequence). V was trimmed by 3 bases and J by 5 bases, leaving 19 bases between them. The CDR3 contains 17 residues. This CDR3 is CASSLSPGSGRTGELFF. In DNA form, the CDR3 reads TGTGCCAGCAGCTTGAGCCCCGGGTCGGGGAGAACCGGGGAGCTGTTTTTT.

The chain links TRBV6-5 to TRBJ1-3, with D uncertain. The V gene lost 6 bases and the J gene lost 6 bases, with 9 bases spanning the gap. The CDR3 totals 12 residues. The V gene's germline CDR1 is MNHEY and CDR2 SVGAGI. CDR3 sequence: CASSKTENTIYF. The CDR3 nucleotides are TGTGCCAGCAGCAAGACCGAAAACACCATATATTTT.

This clone was recorded a few times. The chain recombines TRBV5-8 with TRBJ1-1; 9 nucleotides agree with TRBD1. CDR3 length: 13 residues. The germline CDR1 and CDR2 sequences are SGHTS and YDEGEE. V trimming: 5 bases; J trimming: 4 bases; junction bases outside the gene matches: 3. CDR3 DNA sequence: TGTGCCAGCAGGCTGACAGGGGGCACTGAAGCTTTCTTT. It yields the protein CASRLTGGTEAFF.

This rearrangement joins TRBV28 to TRBJ1-5; 11 bases map to TRBD1. In germline, CDR1 is MDHEN, CDR2 SYDVKM. The CDR3 runs to 16 residues. Trimming removed 6 bases from V and 2 bases from J; junction bases left unmatched: 6. This chain's CDR3 is CASRGQGARGNQPQHF. The CDR3 DNA reads TGTGCCAGCAGAGGACAGGGGGCGCGTGGCAATCAGCCCCAGCATTTT.

This sequence joins TRBV6-1 and TRBJ2-7; D unresolved. Trimming left V 6 bases short and J 4 bases short, with 19 bases between. The CDR3 is made up of 15 amino acids. The germline CDR1 and CDR2 sequences are MNHNS and SASEGT. CDR3 loop: CASRISPSTDYEQYF. The CDR3 bases are TGTGCCAGCAGAATTTCCCCTTCCACAGATTACGAGCAGTACTTC.

The chain couples TRBV6-1 to TRBJ1-2, with a possible D match to TRBD1 (6 bases). V was clipped by 7 bases and J by 8 bases, with 20 bases between them. The CDR3 length is 14 residues. CDR1 is MNHNS and CDR2 is SASEGT in the germline V gene. The CDR3 sequence: CASMRRQEGVGYTF. In DNA, the CDR3 is TGTGCCAGCATGCGTCGGCAGGAGGGGGTAGGCTACACCTTC.

J is TRBJ2-2 and V is TRBV7-3; 8 bases agree with TRBD2. Per the germline V gene, CDR1 is SGHTA and CDR2 is FQGTGA. The ends lost 2 bases at V and 4 bases at J; junction bases unmatched: 6. The CDR3 consists of 16 residues. CDR3 in amino acids: CASSLQSGGGTGELFF. CDR3 coding DNA: TGTGCCAGCAGCTTACAAAGCGGGGGAGGCACCGGGGAGCTGTTTTTT.

This chain uses TRBV28 with TRBJ2-7; 9 bases are shared with TRBD1. Trimming cost V 7 bases and J 6 bases; bases outside gene matches: 7. This CDR3 comprises 13 residues. Germline V CDR1 and CDR2: MDHEN, SYDVKM. The CDR3 sequence is CASNPQGAFEQYF. In nucleotides, the CDR3 is TGTGCCAGCAACCCACAGGGGGCGTTCGAGCAGTACTTC.

The chain couples TRBV28 to TRBJ1-3, with a possible D match to TRBD1 (5 bases). The V gene lost 5 bases and the J gene lost 0 bases, with 8 bases spanning the gap. Germline V CDR1 and CDR2: MDHEN, SYDVKM. The CDR3 has 14 amino acids. CDR3 DNA sequence: TGTGCCAGCAGTACGACAGACTCTGGAAACACCATATATTTT. Translating it yields CASSTTDSGNTIYF.

The chain joins TRBV5-4 to TRBJ2-3, with TRBD2 matching 11 bases. The V gene's germline CDR1 is SGHNT and CDR2 YYREEE (reference sequence). The V segment lost 5 bases and the J segment 8 bases; nucleotides outside the gene matches: 13. CDR3 length equals 16 residues. The CDR3 nucleotides read TGTGCCAGCAGGGGGTCGGGACTAGCGGAACTTAGTACGCAGTATTTT. Translated, it gives CASRGSGLAELSTQYF.

This chain links TRBV28 with TRBJ1-5; 8 positions match TRBD1. CDR3 length: 16 amino acids. In germline, CDR1 is MDHEN, CDR2 SYDVKM. J lost 1 base, V lost 6 bases, and 8 bases had no gene match. CDR3 nucleotides: TGTGCCAGCAGGACCCGACAGGGGACGAGCAATCAGCCCCAGCATTTT. Translation: CASRTRQGTSNQPQHF.

The V gene is TRBV6-5, the J gene TRBJ1-4; no firm D call. The CDR3 contains 15 residues. Trimming cost V 6 bases and J 8 bases, with 19 bases left between them. Germline V CDR1 and CDR2: MNHEY, SVGAGI. The CDR3 DNA reads TGTGCCAGCAGAGACGCGAGGAACCTAGGGGAAAAACTGTTTTTT. It translates to CASRDARNLGEKLFF.

The rearrangement uses TRBV15 and TRBJ1-6; no clear D. Trimming pared 5 bases from V and 0 bases from J, leaving 14 bases between. This CDR3 has 17 residues. CDR1 is LNHNV, CDR2 YYDKDF, per germline (reference sequence). CDR3 nucleotides: TGTGCCACCAGCGTAGGCCGTACGAGCTCCTATAATTCACCCCTCCACTTT. Translated: CATSVGRTSSYNSPLHF.

The sample holds a few counts of this clone. V gene TRBV5-1 combines with J gene TRBJ1-5; D might be TRBD1 (5 bases). Trimming removed 4 bases from V and 0 bases from J, with 14 bases in between. The CDR3 length is 16 residues. Germline lookup yields CDR1 SGHRS and CDR2 YFSETQ. The CDR3 region is CASSPGSGRSNQPQHF. The CDR3 nucleotides are TGCGCCAGCAGCCCCGGGTCAGGGCGTAGCAATCAGCCCCAGCATTTT.

J is TRBJ2-1 and V is TRBV5-6; 9 bases are a match to TRBD2. V gave up 6 bases and J gave up 4 bases; unmatched junction bases: 8. The CDR3 loop spans 15 amino acids. CDR1 and CDR2 from the germline V gene are SGHDT and YYEEEE. CDR3 nucleotide sequence: TGTGCCAGCACAGGCGGGACTAGCAGGTACAATGAGCAGTTCTTC. Translated, it gives CASTGGTSRYNEQFF.

This chain connects TRBV19 to TRBJ1-2; maybe TRBD1 (5 bases). This CDR3 has 14 residues. CDR1 and CDR2 (germline): LNHDA, SQIVND (reference sequence). V shed 5 bases and J shed 6 bases, with 16 bases lying between them. The CDR3 spells CASSPLPRADGYTF. CDR3 sequence (DNA): TGTGCCAGTAGTCCCCTACCCAGGGCCGATGGCTACACCTTC.

The rearrangement joins TRBV5-4 to TRBJ2-5; 7 nucleotides match TRBD2. The CDR3 runs 15 residues. Germline V gives CDR1 SGHNT, CDR2 YYREEE (reference sequence). The junction had 8 bases not matched to a gene; V was cut back by 1 base and J by 5 bases. CDR3 nucleotides: TGTGCCAGCAGCTTGTCAGCGGGGAGGTTCGAGACCCAGTACTTC. Protein: CASSLSAGRFETQYF.

The V gene is TRBV28, the J gene TRBJ1-2, with a weak D call TRBD1 (5 bases). Germline assignment: CDR1 MDHEN and CDR2 SYDVKM. The CDR3 has 14 amino acids. V was clipped by 4 bases and J by 4 bases, with 13 bases between them. The CDR3 spells CASSYARQTYGYTF. CDR3 in DNA: TGTGCCAGCAGTTACGCAAGACAGACCTATGGCTACACCTTC.

The chain carries TRBV7-8 and TRBJ1-2; D is ambiguous. Germline-derived CDR1 and CDR2 are SGHVS and FQNEAQ. This CDR3 is built from 13 residues. V was shortened by 4 bases and J by 3 bases, with 9 bases between the two germline ends. The CDR3 here is CASSSQQDYGYTF. The CDR3 DNA reads as TGTGCCAGCAGCTCCCAGCAAGACTATGGCTACACCTTC.

The chain carries TRBV4-2 and TRBJ1-1; D not resolved. This CDR3 is built from 16 residues. In germline, CDR1 is LGHNA, CDR2 YNFKEQ. The germline V and J ends were trimmed by 4 bases and 0 bases, with 15 bases remaining between them. The CDR3 loop reads CASSLSSGPMNTEAFF. CDR3 bases: TGTGCCAGCAGCCTATCCAGCGGACCGATGAACACTGAAGCTTTCTTT.

This clone was detected only a few times. The chain couples TRBV11-3 to TRBJ2-5; D not resolved. With 5 bases removed from V and 1 base from J, the gap between germline ends came to 11 bases. The CDR3 length is 14 residues. The V gene's germline CDR1 is SGHNT and CDR2 YENEEA. CDR3 DNA: TGTGCCAGCAGCCCAAGTTTGGTCCAAGAGACCCAGTACTTC. As protein: CASSPSLVQETQYF. The variable domain in full, with the rest retrieved from reference TRBV11-3 and TRBJ2-5, is EAGVVQSPRYKIIEKKQPVAFWCNPISGHNTLYWYLQNLGQGPELLIRYENEEAVDDSQLPKDRFSAERLKGVDSTLKIQPAELGDSAVYLCASSPSLVQETQYFGPGTRLLVL.

CDR3 region: CASRGDRGSSYNSPLHF. In DNA, the CDR3 is TGTGCCAGCAGGGGAGACAGGGGCAGCTCCTATAATTCACCCCTCCACTTT. The chain employs TRBV5-6 and TRBJ1-6; 8 nucleotides agree with TRBD1. V was clipped by 5 bases and J by 0 bases; unmatched bases: 7. The germline V gene encodes CDR1 SGHDT and CDR2 YYEEEE. The length of the CDR3 is 17 residues.

This clone is a singleton in its sample. V usage is TRBV10-3 and J usage is TRBJ1-2; 8 bases align to TRBD1. The CDR3 has 18 amino acids. Germline lookup yields CDR1 ENHRY and CDR2 SYGVKD. J lost 3 bases, V lost 3 bases, and 15 bases had no gene match. Here the CDR3 DNA reads TGTGCCATCAGTGACCGTTCTAGGACAGGGAATAGTTACTATGGCTACACCTTC. Its protein is CAISDRSRTGNSYYGYTF.

This chain links TRBV6-5 with TRBJ1-1; D not certain. The length of the CDR3 is 11 residues. V shed 5 bases and J shed 5 bases, with 6 bases lying between them. Per germline, CDR1 MNHEY and CDR2 SVGAGI. CDR3 bases: TGTGCCAGCAGTGTTCGGACTGAAGCTTTCTTT. Protein: CASSVRTEAFF.

The chain carries TRBV15 and TRBJ2-7, with D unclear. The germline V gene encodes CDR1 LNHNV and CDR2 YYDKDF (reference sequence). There are 12 residues in the CDR3. V shed 5 bases and J shed 5 bases, with 10 bases lying between them. CDR3 residues: CATSESRNEQYF. DNA for the CDR3: TGTGCCACCAGCGAAAGTCGGAACGAGCAGTACTTC.

The chain recombines TRBV2 with TRBJ1-2, with 7 bases aligning to TRBD1. Germline V lookup: CDR1 SNHLY, CDR2 FYNNEI. The CDR3 loop spans 15 amino acids. Trimming took 6 bases from V and 7 from J; bases not matched to a gene: 14. DNA for the CDR3: TGTGCCAGCAGCCGACAGGGAGGATTGACGGGTGGCTACACCTTC. Protein product: CASSRQGGLTGGYTF. The full variable domain, its missing parts supplied by reference TRBV2 and TRBJ1-2, is EPEVTQTPSHQVTQMGQEVILRCVPISNHLYFYWYRQILGQKVEFLVSFYNNEISEKSEIFDDQFSVERPDGSNFTLKIRSTKLEDSAMYFCASSRQGGLTGGYTFGSGTRLTVV.

J is TRBJ2-7 and V is TRBV27; no clear D gene. Trimming removed 6 bases at V and 0 bases at J, with 18 bases between. The germline V gene encodes CDR1 MNHEY and CDR2 SMNVEV (reference sequence). The length of the CDR3 is 16 residues. DNA of the CDR3: TGTGCCAGCAGGCTGGGATGGCAGTCTTCCTCCTACGAGCAGTACTTC. Translation gives CASRLGWQSSSYEQYF.

This clone was seen just once. The chain couples TRBV2 to TRBJ1-2, with D possibly being TRBD1 (5 bases). V lost 2 bases and J lost 7, with 5 bases in between. This CDR3 contains 11 residues. The germline CDR1 and CDR2 sequences are SNHLY and FYNNEI. This CDR3 is CASSERGGYTF. The CDR3, as DNA: TGTGCCAGCAGTGAAAGGGGTGGCTACACCTTC.

The chain has TRBV5-1 and TRBJ2-7; TRBD1 matches at 12 bases. CDR3 size: 15 residues. Germline V gene lookup returns CDR1 SGHRS and CDR2 YFSETQ. The junction had 1 base not matched to a gene; V was cut back by 3 bases and J by 0 bases. CDR3 nucleotide sequence: TGCGCCAGCAGCTCGGGACAGGGGGCCTCCTACGAGCAGTACTTC. Translated, it gives CASSSGQGASYEQYF. The full variable domain, with the rest looked up from reference TRBV5-1 and TRBJ2-7, is KAGVTQTPRYLIKTRGQQVTLSCSPISGHRSVSWYQQTPGQGLQFLFEYFSETQRNKGNFPGRFSGRQFSNSRSEMNVSTLELGDSALYLCASSSGQGASYEQYFGPGTRLTVT.